The T cell receptor (beta chain) under discussion was sequenced for a study of control samples from healthy donors and cancer patients. Repertoires were generated with immunoSEQ multiplex PCR, while TCRdb's copy carries only in-frame clones and drops some. This table has about 60,000 clones, 80% to 95% appearing once. Trimming removed 5 bases at V and 0 bases at J, with 11 bases between. Germline CDR1 and CDR2: LNHDA and SQIVND (reference sequence). The CDR3 contains 14 residues. The rearrangement links TRBV19 to TRBJ2-7, with D perhaps matching TRBD1 (5 bases). The source is a man in his forties with colorectal cancer. The source material was PBMCs. CDR3 amino acids: CASSSLDNSYEQYF. The DNA of the CDR3 is TGTGCCAGTAGTTCGTTGGACAACTCCTACGAGCAGTACTTC. The full variable domain, its missing parts supplied by reference TRBV19 and TRBJ2-7, is DGGITQSPKYLFRKEGQNVTLSCEQNLNHDAMYWYRQDPGQGLRLIYYSQIVNDFQKGDIAEGYSVSREKKESFPLTVTSAQKNPTAFYLCASSSLDNSYEQYFGPGTRLTVT.